This TCR beta chain was profiled in a study of blood T cell repertoires in COVID-19 (dated by TCRdb to 2018 to 2021). A note on the overall study: Samples from collaborators originated in the United States, Italy and Spain and spanned both the acute and convalescent phases of COVID-19. Where HLA class I and class II types were available, the types were taken from metadata supplied by the sample provider, not from assay-based typing. The repertoires were made available in a free public database intended to serve as a resource for research on the immune response to SARS-CoV-2. The sample metadata nearly always contained a de-identified subject ID, COVID-19 status, age in years and sex. Deeply sampled blood TCRbeta repertoires from subjects exposed to, actively infected with, or recovered from COVID-19 were included in the dataset. The prospective study material was composed of cDNA or gDNA derived from T cells, B-cell-depleted T cells, or PBMCs. The samples were drawn from two sources: the first 160 participants of the ongoing ImmuneRACE study, and 1,200 or so subjects contributed by 6 global collaborators. What the research found in general, with its limitations: How much clinical and demographic metadata was included differed by source and by participant, and the metadata was provided uncurated.

Per the germline V gene (reference sequence), LGHDT is the CDR1 and YNNKEL is the CDR2. V is reduced by 3 bases and J by 3 bases, leaving a spacing of 6 bases between them. The CDR3, cysteine through phenylalanine, is 12 amino acids long. The read is trimmed to its CDR3 DNA, 36 bases read in frame from base 1. This clone was found once. What this receptor recognizes is not known. No clone much larger than this one lies a single base away; base qualities are absent. The immunoSEQ Assay, a bias-controlled multiplex PCR, was used to amplify TCRbeta CDR3 regions from genomic DNA. The study's processing was this. Nucleated cell counts per sample were estimated from amplification of reference gene primers within the assay. To quantify the absolute abundance of each unique TCRbeta CDR3 rearrangement, sequence reads were collapsed and filtered. For each sample, productive Simpson clonality was calculated as the square root of Simpson's diversity index across productive rearrangements. TCRdb limited this immuneACCESS table to in-frame rearrangements with V and J called. A share of clones is missing; checked studies link under half to unresolved V genes, and the rest is unexplained. The V and J calls and the clone size are those of that table, but D and trimming were determined from the DNA. This sample comprises some 140,000 clones, just under 85% of them detected only once. About 13% of the sample rests with the top ten.

Collaborating institutions collected whole blood in K2EDTA tubes following their own protocols. Collaborator samples were shipped for TCRbeta analysis as frozen whole blood, isolated PBMCs, or DNA extracted from either sample type. Sequencing was performed on peripheral blood. The receptor was isolated from a human donor in a cohort sampled during active COVID-19. This sequence uses TRBV3-1 (or the pseudogene TRBV3-2) and TRBJ2-7; the D gene is unclear. This receptor has the CDR3 CASSHTVYEQYF. The sequenced DNA: TGTGCCAGCAGCCACACGGTCTACGAGCAGTACTTC.